These 19 T cell receptor beta chains share one sample of origin, sequenced in a study of blood T cell repertoires in COVID-19. The method was immunoSEQ multiplex PCR; TCRdb's version includes in-frame clones alone and lacks a portion of them. This table holds roughly 150,000 clones, 84% found once. Sequencing was performed on peripheral blood. These receptor sequences come from a human donor in a cohort sampled during active COVID-19.

The CDR3: CASSPRTGYTGELFF. The CDR3 DNA reads TGCGCCAGCAGCCCCAGGACAGGGTACACCGGGGAGCTGTTTTTT. The J gene is TRBJ2-2, the V gene TRBV5-1; 8 bases align to TRBD1. In germline, CDR1 is SGHRS, CDR2 YFSETQ. V dropped 4 bases and J dropped 3; count of bases not matched to a gene: 5. The CDR3 totals 15 residues.

This clone was picked up a small number of times. The rearrangement uses TRBV7-2 and TRBJ2-3, with 7 bases that match TRBD2. CDR1 is SGHTA, CDR2 FQGNSA, per germline. V was clipped by 5 bases and J by 5 bases; unmatched bases: 7. This CDR3 contains 14 residues. CDR3 sequence (DNA): TGTGCCAGCAGCCCAGGCGGGGAGGGAGATACGCAGTATTTT. Protein sequence: CASSPGGEGDTQYF.

The chain combines TRBV19 with TRBJ1-2; 7 bases are a match to TRBD1. The V segment lost 4 bases and the J segment 6 bases; nucleotides outside the gene matches: 5. Germline V lookup: CDR1 LNHDA, CDR2 SQIVND (reference sequence). The CDR3 is made up of 13 amino acids. The CDR3 protein is CASSKTGENGYTF. DNA of the CDR3: TGTGCCAGTAGTAAAACAGGGGAGAATGGCTACACCTTC.

The chain couples TRBV7-9 to TRBJ1-1; TRBD1 is a possible D gene (5 bases). This CDR3 is 12 amino acids long. Germline loops: CDR1 SEHNR, CDR2 FQNEAQ (reference sequence). V was pared by 6 bases and J by 7 bases, with 12 bases between. The CDR3: CASSSDRVEAFF. CDR3 bases: TGTGCCAGCAGTTCCGACAGAGTTGAAGCTTTCTTT. The variable domain in full, completed from reference TRBV7-9 and TRBJ1-1, reads DTGVSQNPRHKITKRGQNVTFRCDPISEHNRLYWYRQTLGQGPEFLTYFQNEAQLEKSRLLSDRFSAERPKGSFSTLEIQRTEQGDSAMYLCASSSDRVEAFFGQGTRLTVV.

The chain is built from TRBV6-5 and TRBJ1-2; 7 bases agree with TRBD1. Germline lookup yields CDR1 MNHEY and CDR2 SVGAGI. Unmatched junction bases numbered 7, after V lost 2 bases and J lost 4 bases. This CDR3 contains 15 residues. CDR3 sequence reads: CASSYDRAAPYGYTF. The CDR3 bases are TGTGCCAGCAGTTACGACAGGGCTGCACCCTATGGCTACACCTTC.

This clone occurred once. This chain uses TRBV19 with TRBJ1-1; perhaps TRBD1 as D (5 bases). Germline CDR1 is LNHDA and CDR2 is SQIVND (reference sequence). The CDR3 runs 13 residues. V was shortened by 3 bases and J by 4 bases, with 9 bases between the two germline ends. CDR3 sequence reads: CASSITGGTEAFF. The CDR3 DNA reads as TGTGCCAGTAGTATCACGGGGGGCACTGAAGCTTTCTTT.

This clone was detected only once. The chain carries TRBV19 and TRBJ2-1; the D gene is possibly TRBD2 (5 bases). The V end lost 9 bases, the J end lost 2 bases, and 17 bases lay between the germline ends. Looked up from germline, CDR1 is LNHDA and CDR2 is SQIVND (reference sequence). The CDR3 contains 15 residues. The CDR3 loop reads CASQVAPGTYNEQFF. CDR3 in DNA: TGTGCCAGCCAAGTTGCCCCCGGGACCTACAATGAGCAGTTCTTC.

A single count supports this clone. The rearrangement joins TRBV7-8 to TRBJ2-1, with unresolved D. This CDR3 spans 15 amino acids. Per germline, CDR1 SGHVS and CDR2 FQNEAQ. V was shortened by 4 bases and J by 1 base, with 11 bases between the two germline ends. This CDR3 is CASSYSGNSYNEQFF. As DNA, the CDR3 is TGTGCCAGCAGCTATTCAGGTAATTCCTACAATGAGCAGTTCTTC. Full variable domain (rest looked up from reference TRBV7-8 and TRBJ2-1): GAGVSQSPRYKVAKRGQDVALRCDPISGHVSLFWYQQALGQGPEFLTYFQNEAQLDKSGLPSDRFFAERPEGSVSTLKIQRTQQEDSAVYLCASSYSGNSYNEQFFGPGTRLTVL.

V and J are TRBV5-1 and TRBJ2-2, with D possibly TRBD1 on 6 matching bases. The germline CDR1 and CDR2 sequences are SGHRS and YFSETQ. The V end lost 0 bases, the J end lost 4 bases, and 22 bases lay between the germline ends. This CDR3 has 19 residues. The CDR3 sequence is CASSLAGASLGRGTGELFF. CDR3 in DNA: TGCGCCAGCAGCTTGGCAGGGGCCTCCCTAGGCCGGGGCACCGGGGAGCTGTTTTTT.

The V gene is TRBV7-9, the J gene TRBJ1-1; TRBD1 matches 12 bases. Germline CDR1 and CDR2: SEHNR and FQNEAQ (reference sequence). This CDR3 comprises 18 residues. V shed 1 base and J 0 bases; nucleotides not matched to a gene: 6. CDR3 residues: CASSLGGQGARMNTEAFF. In DNA, the CDR3 is TGTGCCAGCAGCTTAGGGGGACAGGGGGCCAGAATGAACACTGAAGCTTTCTTT.

The gene calls are TRBV10-3 and TRBJ1-4, with D tentatively TRBD1 (5 bases). V gave up 4 bases and J gave up 6 bases, with 21 bases separating them. The germline gives CDR1 ENHRY, CDR2 SYGVKD. This CDR3 contains 17 residues. The chain's CDR3 is CAISARAVSGGDEKLFF. The DNA for the CDR3 is TGTGCCATCAGTGCCCGGGCAGTCTCCGGAGGGGATGAAAAACTGTTTTTT.

The gene calls are TRBV18 and TRBJ1-2, with no clear D. V shed 6 bases and J shed 4 bases, with 12 bases lying between them. This CDR3 comprises 13 residues. Germline assignment: CDR1 KGHSH and CDR2 LQKENI. CDR3 sequence (DNA): TGTGCCAGCTCCTCGGGAGGGAGCTATGGCTACACCTTC. As protein: CASSSGGSYGYTF.

This clone appeared a single time. In nucleotides, the CDR3 is TGTGCCAGCAGCTTCCTGACACAAAAAAATTCACCCCTCCACTTT. It codes for CASSFLTQKNSPLHF. This rearrangement joins TRBV7-9 to TRBJ1-6; the D is unclear. With 3 bases removed from V and 7 bases from J, the gap between germline ends came to 13 bases. The CDR3 extends over 15 amino acids. Germline V gene data show CDR1 as SEHNR and CDR2 as FQNEAQ (reference sequence).

The V and J genes are TRBV12-5 and TRBJ1-1; 9 bases map to TRBD1. V trimming: 3 bases; J trimming: 3 bases; junction bases outside the gene matches: 2. The length of the CDR3 is 14 residues. The V gene's germline CDR1 is LGHNT and CDR2 FRNRAP. The CDR3 here is CASGLRTGDTEAFF. DNA for the CDR3: TGTGCTAGTGGTTTACGGACAGGGGACACTGAAGCTTTCTTT.

The chain recombines TRBV6-1 with TRBJ1-1; D gene unclear. V lost 3 bases and J lost 7, with 9 bases in between. The CDR3 totals 12 residues. CDR1 and CDR2 (germline): MNHNS, SASEGT. CDR3: CASSDNYYEAFF. The DNA for the CDR3 is TGTGCCAGCAGTGATAATTACTATGAAGCTTTCTTT.

The chain is built from TRBV6-1 and TRBJ2-1; the D is unclear. V shed 3 bases and J shed 2 bases, with 11 bases lying between them. The germline CDR1 and CDR2 sequences are MNHNS and SASEGT. CDR3 length: 15 amino acids. The CDR3 is CASSDSPGAYNEQFF. As DNA, the CDR3 is TGTGCCAGCAGTGACAGCCCCGGAGCCTACAATGAGCAGTTCTTC.

CDR3 region: CATSTVPGLAAYEQYV. The CDR3, as DNA: TGTGCCACCAGCACCGTACCGGGACTAGCAGCCTACGAGCAGTACGTC. The V gene is TRBV15, the J gene TRBJ2-7; 9 bases match TRBD2. CDR1 and CDR2 from the germline V gene are LNHNV and YYDKDF (reference sequence). Losses at the gene ends were 4 bases for V and 2 bases for J; bases not matched to a gene: 9. CDR3 length equals 16 residues.

V and J are TRBV21-1 and TRBJ2-7; the DNA was not compared with TRBD2, the D call given in the table. TRBV21-1 is termed a pseudogene. The CDR3 runs to 18 residues. The CDR3 loop is CASSKRWSGKESSYEQYV. The CDR3 bases are TGTGCCAGCAGCAAGAGGTGGAGCGGGAAGGAGAGCTCCTACGAGCAGTACGTC.

This clone has just one count. The rearrangement uses TRBV3-1 (or the pseudogene TRBV3-2) and TRBJ2-5; 7 bases line up with TRBD1. V trimming: 0 bases; J trimming: 4 bases; junction bases outside the gene matches: 5. The germline gives CDR1 LGHDT, CDR2 YNNKEL (reference sequence). The CDR3 sequence is 15 residues long. The CDR3 nucleotides read TGTGCCAGCAGCCAAGATTTTCGGGACAGAGAGACCCAGTACTTC. It yields the protein CASSQDFRDRETQYF.